This paragraph covers one T cell receptor beta chain sequence. Its antigen is unknown. This entry belongs to a study of post-analysis software for immune sequencing data. Broader study findings: Those with multiple sclerosis, the patient group, showed significantly lower normalized Chao1 diversity than controls. Patients had higher frequencies than controls of about five TRBV segments, including TRBV5-6, TRBV5-1 and TRBV20-1.

V was trimmed by 10 bases and J by 0 bases, leaving 10 bases between them. The CDR3 length is 13 residues. Germline CDR1 MGHDK, CDR2 SYGVNS. The authors incorporated unique molecular identifiers into the TCR beta cDNA libraries. With about 0.95 to 10 million T cells as the source, 540,000 or so cDNA molecules resulted. TCRdb re-called the PCR reads with MiXCR, one entry per CDR3 protein. The data show some 690,000 distinct CDR3 sequences, about 27% seen once. The sequence was obtained from a girl aged 10 to 17 with multiple sclerosis. The chain links TRBV25-1 to TRBJ2-4; D is ambiguous. Sequences were obtained from blood. The CDR3 DNA is TGTGCCACCAGAGAGACAGCCAAAAACATTCAGTACTTC. The encoded protein is CATRETAKNIQYF.